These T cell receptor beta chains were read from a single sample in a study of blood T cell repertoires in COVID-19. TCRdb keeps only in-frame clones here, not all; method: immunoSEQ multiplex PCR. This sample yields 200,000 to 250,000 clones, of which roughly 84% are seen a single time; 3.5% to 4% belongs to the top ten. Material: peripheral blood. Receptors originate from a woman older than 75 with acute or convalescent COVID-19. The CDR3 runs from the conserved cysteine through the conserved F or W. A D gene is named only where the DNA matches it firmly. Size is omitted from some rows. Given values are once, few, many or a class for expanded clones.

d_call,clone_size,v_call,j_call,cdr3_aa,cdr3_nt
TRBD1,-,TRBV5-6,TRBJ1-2,CASINGPRGANYGYTF,TGTGCCAGCATCAACGGGCCCAGGGGGGCTAACTATGGCTACACCTTC
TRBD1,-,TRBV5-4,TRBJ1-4,CASSPSTGTAKKLFF,TGTGCCAGCAGCCCAAGCACCGGGACAGCTAAAAAACTGTTTTTT
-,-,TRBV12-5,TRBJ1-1,CASAAHGAEAFF,TGTGCTAGTGCGGCCCACGGGGCTGAAGCTTTCTTT
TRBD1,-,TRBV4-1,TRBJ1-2,CASSRQLTGDDGYTF,TGCGCCAGCAGCCGACAACTGACAGGGGATGATGGCTACACCTTC
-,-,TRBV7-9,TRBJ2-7,CASSEGGVREQYF,TGTGCCAGCAGCGAGGGGGGGGTCCGCGAGCAGTACTTC
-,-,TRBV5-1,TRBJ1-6,CASSLASGPNSPLHF,TGCGCCAGCAGCTTGGCATCAGGGCCTAATTCACCCCTCCACTTT
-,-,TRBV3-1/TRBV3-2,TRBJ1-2,CASSPGFYGYTF,TGTGCCAGCAGCCCAGGATTCTATGGCTACACCTTC
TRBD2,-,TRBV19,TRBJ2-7,CASSTQGSGGSYEQYF,TGTGCCAGTAGTACCCAGGGGAGCGGGGGTTCCTACGAGCAGTACTTC
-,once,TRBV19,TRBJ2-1,CASSILALAGNEQFF,TGTGCCAGTAGTATATTGGCACTGGCGGGCAATGAGCAGTTCTTC
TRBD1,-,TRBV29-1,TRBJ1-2,CSVGQPGGNYGYTF,TGCAGCGTTGGGCAGCCAGGGGGAAACTATGGCTACACCTTC
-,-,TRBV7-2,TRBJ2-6,CASSLQGRANVLTF,TGTGCCAGCAGCTTACAGGGCCGGGCCAACGTCCTGACTTTC
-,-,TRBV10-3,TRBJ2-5,CAIKGDRGGNQETQYF,TGTGCCATCAAGGGTGACCGCGGGGGCAACCAAGAGACCCAGTACTTC
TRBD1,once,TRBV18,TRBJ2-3,CASSPRQGGTDTQYF,TGTGCCAGCTCACCCCGACAGGGTGGAACAGATACGCAGTATTTT
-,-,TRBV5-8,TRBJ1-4,CASSLAGPLEKLFF,TGTGCCAGCAGCTTGGCAGGGCCTTTAGAAAAACTGTTTTTT
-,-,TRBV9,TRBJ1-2,CASSVGQRSNYGYTF,TGTGCCAGCAGCGTAGGACAGAGGTCTAACTATGGCTACACCTTC
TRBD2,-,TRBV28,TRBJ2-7,CASSLPGLAGAYEQYF,TGTGCCAGCAGCCTACCGGGACTAGCGGGCGCCTACGAGCAGTACTTC
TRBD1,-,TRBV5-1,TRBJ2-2,CASSFGTGGTGELFF,TGCGCCAGCAGCTTTGGGACAGGGGGCACCGGGGAGCTGTTTTTT
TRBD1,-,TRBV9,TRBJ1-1,CASSGDRGWDTEAFF,TGTGCCAGCAGCGGAGACAGGGGCTGGGACACTGAAGCTTTCTTT
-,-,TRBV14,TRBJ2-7,CASSLGTTSSYEQYF,TGTGCCAGCAGCCTCGGGACAACAAGCTCCTACGAGCAGTACTTC
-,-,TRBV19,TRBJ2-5,CASSSTPYGGWQETQYF,TGTGCCAGTAGTTCGACCCCATATGGGGGGTGGCAAGAGACCCAGTACTTC
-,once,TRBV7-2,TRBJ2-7,CASSLGGQSSYEQYF,TGTGCCAGCAGCTTAGGAGGACAGAGCTCCTACGAGCAGTACTTC
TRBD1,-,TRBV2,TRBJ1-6,CASSLRDRGSPLHF,TGTGCCAGCAGCCTCCGGGACAGGGGATCACCCCTCCACTTT
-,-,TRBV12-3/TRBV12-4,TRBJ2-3,CASGTADTQYF,TGTGCCAGCGGTACTGCAGATACGCAGTATTTT
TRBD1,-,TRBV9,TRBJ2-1,CASSLSGQPINNEQFF,TGTGCCAGCAGCTTGTCGGGACAGCCAATTAACAATGAGCAGTTCTTC
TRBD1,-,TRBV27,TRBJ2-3,CASSRKRTGGTFTDTQYF,TGTGCCAGCAGTAGAAAGCGGACAGGGGGCACGTTCACAGATACGCAGTATTTT
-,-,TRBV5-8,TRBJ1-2,CASSLSPPSDGYTF,TGTGCCAGCAGCTTAAGCCCCCCCTCTGATGGCTACACCTTC
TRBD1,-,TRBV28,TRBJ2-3,CASSSYSVQGFWTDTQYF,TGTGCCAGCAGTTCTTATAGCGTACAGGGGTTCTGGACAGATACGCAGTATTTT
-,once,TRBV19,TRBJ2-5,CASSVFGVGGETQYF,TGTGCCAGTAGTGTCTTCGGGGTCGGAGGGGAGACCCAGTACTTC
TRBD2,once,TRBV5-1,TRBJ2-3,CASSVGTNFDTQYF,TGCGCCAGCAGCGTTGGGACTAACTTCGATACGCAGTATTTT
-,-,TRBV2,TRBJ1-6,CASTRGSSYNSPLHF,TGTGCCAGCACGAGGGGGAGCTCCTATAATTCACCCCTCCACTTT
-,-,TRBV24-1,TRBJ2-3,CATSDLKGRGPDTQYF,TGTGCCACCAGTGATTTAAAGGGAAGGGGCCCAGATACGCAGTATTTT
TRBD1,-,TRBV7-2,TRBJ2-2,CASSPGTGRTNTGELFF,TGTGCCAGCAGCCCAGGGACAGGGCGTACGAACACCGGGGAGCTGTTTTTT
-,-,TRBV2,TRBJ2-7,CASYRDSPSGEQYF,TGTGCCAGCTACCGGGACTCCCCGTCTGGGGAGCAGTACTTC
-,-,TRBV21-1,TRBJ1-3,CASSKEVGEDTIYF,TGTGCCAGCAGCAAAGAGGTCGGAGAAGACACCATATATTTT
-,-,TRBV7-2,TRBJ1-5,CASSWGRGSNQPQHF,TGTGCCAGCAGCTGGGGAAGGGGAAGCAATCAGCCCCAGCATTTT
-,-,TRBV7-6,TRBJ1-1,CASSLLRTPNTEAFF,TGTGCCAGCAGCTTACTAAGGACACCAAACACTGAAGCTTTCTTT
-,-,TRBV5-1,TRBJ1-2,CASSPAGYGYTF,TGCGCCAGCAGCCCCGCGGGGTATGGCTACACCTTC
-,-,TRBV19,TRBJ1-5,CASSPQGGSNQPQHF,TGTGCCAGTAGTCCGCAGGGTGGGAGCAATCAGCCCCAGCATTTT
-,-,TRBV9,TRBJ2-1,CASSVVSSRGNEQFF,TGTGCCAGCAGCGTAGTGTCTAGCCGAGGGAATGAGCAGTTCTTC
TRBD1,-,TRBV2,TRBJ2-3,CASRPGTGVDTQYF,TGTGCCAGCAGGCCCGGGACAGGTGTAGATACGCAGTATTTT
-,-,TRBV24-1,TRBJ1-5,CATSPTGSSNQPQHF,TGTGCCACCAGTCCTACCGGGAGTAGCAATCAGCCCCAGCATTTT
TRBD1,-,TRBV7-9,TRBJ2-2,CASGDRAEIGELFF,TGTGCCAGCGGGGACAGGGCCGAAATCGGGGAGCTGTTTTTT
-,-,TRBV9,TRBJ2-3,CASSPTGADTQYF,TGTGCCAGCAGCCCAACCGGGGCAGATACGCAGTATTTT
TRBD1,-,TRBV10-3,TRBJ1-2,CAISGQGVRYGYTF,TGTGCCATCAGTGGACAGGGAGTCCGTTATGGCTACACCTTC